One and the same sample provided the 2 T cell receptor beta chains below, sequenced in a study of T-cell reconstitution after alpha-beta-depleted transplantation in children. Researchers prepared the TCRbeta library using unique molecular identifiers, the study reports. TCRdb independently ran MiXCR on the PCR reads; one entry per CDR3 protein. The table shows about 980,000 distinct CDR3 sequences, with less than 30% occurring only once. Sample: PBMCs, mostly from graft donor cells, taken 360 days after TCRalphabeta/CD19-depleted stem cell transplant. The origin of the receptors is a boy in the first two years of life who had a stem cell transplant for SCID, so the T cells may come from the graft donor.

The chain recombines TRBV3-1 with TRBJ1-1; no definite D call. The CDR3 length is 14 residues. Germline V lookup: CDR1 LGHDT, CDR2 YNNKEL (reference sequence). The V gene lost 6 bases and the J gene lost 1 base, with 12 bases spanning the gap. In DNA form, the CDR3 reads TGTGCCAGCAGACATAGGACCCAGAACACTGAAGCTTTCTTT. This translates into CASRHRTQNTEAFF.

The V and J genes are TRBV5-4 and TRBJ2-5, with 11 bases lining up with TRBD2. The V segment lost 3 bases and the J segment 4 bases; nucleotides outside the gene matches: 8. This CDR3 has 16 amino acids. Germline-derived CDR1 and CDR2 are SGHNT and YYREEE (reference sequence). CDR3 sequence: CASSSPSTSGGETQYF. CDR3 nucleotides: TGTGCCAGCAGCTCACCTTCAACTAGCGGGGGAGAGACCCAGTACTTC.